This T cell receptor (beta chain) was sequenced for a study of shared clonotypes between healthy human individuals. Naive CD8 isolation took CD45RO-negative cells positively selected for CCR7 and excluded terminally differentiated effector memory CD45RA+ cells. The protocol was immunoSEQ multiplex PCR, while the TCRdb copy is restricted to in-frame clones and leaves out a portion. The sample includes approximately 650,000 clones, 95% to 96% of them seen just once. The germline V gene encodes CDR1 SGHVS and CDR2 FQNEAQ. V was cut by 8 bases and J by 0 bases, with 15 bases left in between. The CDR3 contains 15 residues.

Sequenced material: naive CD8+ T cells sorted from blood. The sequence derives from a woman in her twenties or thirties in good health. The chain links TRBV7-8 to TRBJ2-3; D may correspond to TRBD1 or TRBD2 (5 bases each). The CDR3 loop reads CASRIGATSTDTQYF. As DNA, the CDR3 is TGTGCCAGCCGAATCGGGGCAACTAGCACAGATACGCAGTATTTT.